A single sample is the source of the 28 T cell receptor beta chains below, sequenced in a study of blood T cell repertoires in COVID-19. This table comes from immunoSEQ multiplex PCR, and its TCRdb copy is limited to in-frame clones, with some not included. The sample has 35,000 to 50,000 clones, 70% to 90% seen once. What was sequenced was peripheral blood. The receptors were sampled from a man in his sixties with acute or convalescent COVID-19.

As DNA, the CDR3 is TGTGCCAGTAGTATACCCCGGGGGGGCTTGAGGACTGAAGCTTTCTTT. It encodes CASSIPRGGLRTEAFF. The V call is TRBV19, the J call TRBJ1-1; TRBD1 is a possible D gene (6 bases). CDR1 is LNHDA and CDR2 is SQIVND in the germline V gene (reference sequence). Trimming removed 2 bases from V and 5 bases from J, with 18 bases in between. The CDR3 loop spans 16 amino acids.

V gene TRBV9 combines with J gene TRBJ1-2; 10 bases fit TRBD1. The CDR3 is made up of 14 amino acids. V lost 3 bases and J lost 3; bases outside the gene matches: 2. Per the germline V gene, CDR1 is SGDLS and CDR2 is YYNGEE. CDR3 coding DNA: TGTGCCAGCAGCGCGGGGACAGGGGACTATGGCTACACCTTC. Protein sequence: CASSAGTGDYGYTF.

V gene TRBV10-3 combines with J gene TRBJ1-1; D is possibly TRBD1 (5 bases). This CDR3 has 14 residues. The V gene's germline CDR1 is ENHRY and CDR2 SYGVKD. V was shortened by 2 bases and J by 10 bases, with 17 bases between the two germline ends. The CDR3 bases are TGTGCCATCAGTGAGCCAGGACGGACATTTGGAGCTTTCTTT. It is translated as CAISEPGRTFGAFF.

The chain recombines TRBV10-1 with TRBJ2-1; 7 bases are a match to TRBD1. V gave up 2 bases and J gave up 10 bases; unmatched junction bases: 11. CDR3 length: 15 amino acids. Germline values: CDR1 WNHNN, CDR2 SYGVQD (reference sequence). CDR3 nucleotides: TGCGCCAGCAGTGAGCAGACAGGGCCGTCAGGCGAGCAGTTCTTC. Translating gives CASSEQTGPSGEQFF.

The gene calls are TRBV4-2 and TRBJ2-7, with 10 bases aligning to TRBD2. Germline V gives CDR1 LGHNA, CDR2 YNFKEQ. The CDR3 has 18 amino acids. V gave up 0 bases and J gave up 0 bases; unmatched junction bases: 8. The CDR3 reads CASSQEVLAGAPSYEQYF. The CDR3 nucleotides read TGTGCCAGCAGCCAAGAGGTCCTAGCGGGGGCCCCCTCCTACGAGCAGTACTTC.

The genes are TRBV5-4 and TRBJ2-7; 8 bases match TRBD2. Per germline, CDR1 SGHNT and CDR2 YYREEE (reference sequence). The CDR3 covers 15 residues. V lost 4 bases to trimming and J lost 5 bases; unmatched junction nucleotides: 11. The DNA of the CDR3 is TGTGCCAGCAGCCCCACTAGCGGCCTTACCCACGAGCAGTACTTC. This translates into CASSPTSGLTHEQYF. Complete variable domain (other parts from reference TRBV5-4 and TRBJ2-7): ETGVTQSPTHLIKTRGQQVTLRCSSQSGHNTVSWYQQALGQGPQFIFQYYREEENGRGNFPPRFSGLQFPNYSSELNVNALELDDSALYLCASSPTSGLTHEQYFGPGTRLTVT.

The rearrangement joins TRBV19 to TRBJ1-2, with TRBD1 identical over 7 bases. CDR1 and CDR2 from the germline V gene are LNHDA and SQIVND (reference sequence). Unmatched junction bases numbered 5, after V lost 6 bases and J lost 7 bases. The CDR3 runs 12 residues. The CDR3 spells CASSETGTGYTF. The CDR3 DNA sequence: TGTGCCAGTAGCGAGACAGGGACTGGCTACACCTTC.

This clone was recorded once. The rearrangement uses TRBV27 and TRBJ1-2; a weak D match, TRBD1 (6 bases). This CDR3 is 14 amino acids long. V was pared by 5 bases and J by 8 bases, with 18 bases between. Germline V gene data show CDR1 as MNHEY and CDR2 as SMNVEV (reference sequence). CDR3 loop: CASSPSEQGRGYTF. DNA of the CDR3: TGTGCCAGCAGTCCCTCTGAACAGGGCCGGGGCTACACCTTC.

The sample holds one count of this clone. The chain is built from TRBV11-2 and TRBJ1-1; TRBD1 matches 9 bases. Germline trimming cut 5 bases from V and 8 bases from J; bases unmatched to any gene: 12. The CDR3 consists of 15 residues. Germline CDR1 SGHAT, CDR2 FQNNGV. The CDR3 region is CASSLNRDRVLEAFF. The CDR3 nucleotides read TGTGCCAGCAGCCTTAACCGGGACAGGGTTTTGGAAGCTTTCTTT. Full variable domain (missing parts from reference TRBV11-2 and TRBJ1-1): EAGVAQSPRYKIIEKRQSVAFWCNPISGHATLYWYQQILGQGPKLLIQFQNNGVVDDSQLPKDRFSAERLKGVDSTLKIQPAKLEDSAVYLCASSLNRDRVLEAFFGQGTRLTVV.

The chain links TRBV7-6 to TRBJ1-1; a weak D match, TRBD1 (5 bases). Germline V gene data show CDR1 as SGHVS and CDR2 as FNYEAQ. V lost 2 bases to trimming and J lost 5 bases, with 15 bases between them. This CDR3 comprises 15 residues. The CDR3, as DNA: TGTGCCAGCAGCTTATCGGTGGGAAAGGGGACTGAAGCTTTCTTT. Its translation: CASSLSVGKGTEAFF.

This chain links TRBV10-2 with TRBJ2-2; 7 bases line up with TRBD1. The trim removed 3 bases at V and 6 bases at J, leaving 1 base unmatched. The CDR3 runs to 13 residues. Germline V gives CDR1 WSHSY, CDR2 SAAADI. In DNA, the CDR3 is TGCGCCAGCAGTGATACAGGGGCCGGGGAGCTGTTTTTT. This encodes CASSDTGAGELFF.

This rearrangement joins TRBV24-1 to TRBJ1-2, with a possible D match to TRBD1 (6 bases). Germline V gene data show CDR1 as KGHDR and CDR2 as SFDVKD. This CDR3 is 13 amino acids long. V dropped 6 bases and J dropped 3 bases, with 10 bases sitting between them. The DNA of the CDR3 is TGTGCCACCAGTCCAGGGGCCTACTATGGCTACACCTTC. Amino acids: CATSPGAYYGYTF.

This chain uses TRBV5-4 with TRBJ2-7, with D maybe TRBD2 (6 bases). The CDR3 runs 12 residues. Per germline, CDR1 SGHNT and CDR2 YYREEE (reference sequence). V was cut by 0 bases and J by 11 bases, with 12 bases left in between. The CDR3 DNA sequence: TGTGCCAGCAGCTTGGATACTAGCTCAGAGTACTTC. Translation: CASSLDTSSEYF.

Only a few counts were recorded for this clone. CDR3 loop: CASSLAKGAEDTGELFF. Written as DNA, the CDR3 is TGCGCCAGCAGCTTGGCCAAGGGGGCTGAGGACACCGGGGAGCTGTTTTTT. The chain has TRBV5-1 and TRBJ2-2; 7 positions agree with TRBD1. Germline values: CDR1 SGHRS, CDR2 YFSETQ. Germline trimming cut 0 bases from V and 3 bases from J; bases unmatched to any gene: 8. This CDR3 region has 17 residues.

The V and J genes are TRBV7-2 and TRBJ2-1, with D hard to call. CDR1 is SGHTA, CDR2 FQGNSA, per germline. V lost 2 bases and J lost 2, with 10 bases in between. This CDR3 comprises 15 residues. CDR3 loop: CASSLQTSAYNEQFF. DNA of the CDR3: TGTGCCAGCAGCTTACAGACTTCGGCCTACAATGAGCAGTTCTTC.

This clone came up once. CDR3 nucleotides: TGTGCCAGCAGCCAAAACAGAAACTATAATTCACCCCTCCACTTT. It specifies CASSQNRNYNSPLHF. V gene TRBV14 combines with J gene TRBJ1-6; no clear D. Germline loops: CDR1 SGHDN, CDR2 FVKESK. V lost 2 bases and J lost 3, with 8 bases in between. The CDR3 is 15 residues long.

This chain links TRBV27 with TRBJ2-1; 7 bases map to TRBD1. J gave up 3 bases and V 2 bases, and 4 bases lay outside the gene matches. CDR3 length equals 15 residues. Per germline, CDR1 MNHEY and CDR2 SMNVEV (reference sequence). CDR3 amino acids: CASSLQGDDYNEQFF. The CDR3 bases are TGTGCCAGCAGTTTACAGGGGGACGACTACAATGAGCAGTTCTTC.

The chain couples TRBV5-1 to TRBJ2-5; 14 bases match TRBD2. The V and J ends lost 2 bases and 4 bases, in that order; junction bases with no gene match: 7. Looked up from germline, CDR1 is SGHRS and CDR2 is YFSETQ. The CDR3 contains 17 residues. The CDR3 here is CASSLLTSGGAGETQYF. The CDR3 coding sequence is TGCGCCAGCAGCTTACTGACTAGCGGGGGGGCCGGAGAGACCCAGTACTTC.

The chain couples TRBV30 to TRBJ2-7; 7 positions agree with TRBD1. V shed 7 bases and J 5 bases; nucleotides not matched to a gene: 14. The CDR3 loop spans 14 amino acids. Germline CDR1 and CDR2: GTSNPN and SVGIG (reference sequence). The CDR3 DNA is TGTGCCTCCGTAAAGGACAGGAGTAGGGACGAGCAGTACTTC. Translated: CASVKDRSRDEQYF. Drawing the rest from reference TRBV30 and TRBJ2-7, the complete variable domain is SQTIHQWPATLVQPVGSPLSLECTVEGTSNPNLYWYRQAAGRGLQLLFYSVGIGQISSEVPQNLSASRPQDRQFILSSKKLLLSDSGFYLCASVKDRSRDEQYFGPGTRLTVT.

The chain uses TRBV6-5 and TRBJ1-4, with D possibly matching TRBD1 (5 bases). CDR1 MNHEY and CDR2 SVGAGI come from the germline V gene. The CDR3 runs 14 residues. V lost 5 bases and J lost 8, with 15 bases in between. CDR3 loop: CASSPGKGGEKLFF. CDR3 DNA sequence: TGTGCCAGCAGTCCAGGGAAGGGTGGCGAAAAACTGTTTTTT.

This clone was seen just once. J is TRBJ1-1 and V is TRBV7-6; 10 positions agree with TRBD1. Germline trimming cut 1 base from V and 2 bases from J; bases unmatched to any gene: 1. CDR3 size: 15 residues. The V gene's germline CDR1 is SGHVS and CDR2 FNYEAQ. CDR3 sequence reads: CASSLGDRGNTEAFF. In DNA form, the CDR3 reads TGTGCCAGCAGCTTAGGGGACAGGGGAAACACTGAAGCTTTCTTT.

The rearrangement uses TRBV3-1 (or the pseudogene TRBV3-2) and TRBJ2-7, with 7 bases fitting TRBD2. This CDR3 region has 14 residues. V trimming: 5 bases; J trimming: 2 bases; junction bases outside the gene matches: 6. Germline assignment: CDR1 LGHDT and CDR2 YNNKEL (reference sequence). CDR3 nucleotide sequence: TGTGCCAGCAGCTCAGGTGGGGGGGCCTACGAGCAGTACTTC. Translation gives CASSSGGGAYEQYF.

DNA of the CDR3: TGTGCCAGCAGCCCGACAGGGGACACTGAAGCTTTCTTT. It is translated as CASSPTGDTEAFF. The genes are TRBV7-3 and TRBJ1-1; 8 bases match TRBD1. CDR1 and CDR2 from the germline V gene are SGHTA and FQGTGA. With 5 bases clipped from V and 3 bases from J, the junction kept 2 bases outside the gene matches. CDR3 size: 13 residues.

The chain combines TRBV30 with TRBJ1-2; 8 bases agree with TRBD1. The CDR3 is 13 amino acids. V gave up 1 base and J gave up 8 bases; unmatched junction bases: 6. Per germline, CDR1 GTSNPN and CDR2 SVGIG (reference sequence). The CDR3 DNA sequence: TGTGCCTGGAGTGGTCAGGGGGCCTTGGGCTACACCTTC. This gives the protein CAWSGQGALGYTF. The whole variable domain, filled in from reference TRBV30 and TRBJ1-2, reads SQTIHQWPATLVQPVGSPLSLECTVEGTSNPNLYWYRQAAGRGLQLLFYSVGIGQISSEVPQNLSASRPQDRQFILSSKKLLLSDSGFYLCAWSGQGALGYTFGSGTRLTVV.

The rearrangement links TRBV9 to TRBJ1-6; 8 nucleotides match TRBD1. V trimming: 4 bases; J trimming: 9 bases; junction bases outside the gene matches: 9. Germline V CDR1 and CDR2: SGDLS, YYNGEE. The CDR3 runs 15 residues. The CDR3 nucleotides read TGTGCCAGCAGCCCCTCAGGGGGCTACGGTTCACCCCTCCACTTT. Its translation is CASSPSGGYGSPLHF.

J is TRBJ2-7 and V is TRBV27; maybe TRBD2 (5 bases). This CDR3 region has 14 residues. CDR1 MNHEY and CDR2 SMNVEV come from the germline V gene (reference sequence). Trimming took 4 bases from V and 1 from J, leaving 11 bases between them. CDR3 sequence reads: CASSSGMKSYEQYF. CDR3 DNA sequence: TGTGCCAGCAGTTCCGGGATGAAGTCCTACGAGCAGTACTTC.

The chain carries TRBV9 and TRBJ2-7; TRBD2 is a possible D gene (6 bases). The CDR3 loop spans 14 amino acids. V lost 4 bases, J lost 6 bases, and 17 bases lay in between. The germline CDR1 and CDR2 sequences are SGDLS and YYNGEE. Here the CDR3 DNA reads TGTGCCAGCAGCCCCCCCGGGAGTGCCTCCGAGCAGTACTTC. Translated, it gives CASSPPGSASEQYF.

This clone was counted a single time. The gene calls are TRBV18 and TRBJ2-5, with D possibly TRBD1 on 6 matching bases. Trimming pared 5 bases from V and 5 bases from J, leaving 21 bases between. The CDR3 has 16 amino acids. Germline CDR1 and CDR2: KGHSH and LQKENI. CDR3 sequence (DNA): TGTGCCAGCTCAACCACCGCGGCAGGGGATGGCGAGACCCAGTACTTC. This sequence encodes CASSTTAAGDGETQYF.